This T cell receptor beta chain was documented in a study of T cell responses to AZD1222 COVID-19 vaccine. Trimming took off 0 bases at V and 6 bases at J, with 6 bases between the two ends. The CDR3 covers 13 residues. From germline, CDR1 is SGHVS and CDR2 FNYEAQ. Only in-frame clones appear in the TCRdb table, and some are missing; sequencing was by immunoSEQ multiplex PCR. The data show around 130,000 clones, around 83% seen once. The sample holds one count of this clone. Material: peripheral blood, obtained on day 0 of AZD1222 vaccination. The clonotype comes from an adult in good health. The rearrangement joins TRBV7-6 to TRBJ1-5, with D possibly TRBD1 on 6 matching bases. The CDR3 DNA reads TGTGCCAGCAGCTTAGCGGGGGCTCAGCCCCAGCATTTT. Encoded protein: CASSLAGAQPQHF.